The clone carrying this TCR beta chain showed up just a few times. What it recognizes is unknown. This specimen comes from a study of T cells after yellow fever vaccination. Study results and caveats: Repertoires obtained by FACS sorting could include abundant clonotypes that entered as contaminants from the bulk population. Shared CD4/CD8 clonotypes were a small share, likely from convergent recombination. The booster saw the reappearance of most primary-vaccination clones (nearly 98% CD4, about 88% CD8).

Template switching by 5'RACE produced TCR cDNA, adding a universal primer site and UMIs. Via MiXCR, TCRdb re-called the 5' RACE reads, giving one row per CDR3 protein. The data hold 300,000 or so distinct CDR3 sequences, with 6.8% observed a single time. This CDR3 region has 15 residues. The germline V and J ends were trimmed by 0 bases and 5 bases, with 13 bases remaining between them. Germline V lookup: CDR1 SGHTA, CDR2 FQGNSA. The sequenced sample was PBMCs, obtained around 45 days after the first yellow fever vaccination. The receptor was isolated from a man younger than 35 who received the YFV17D yellow fever vaccine. The chain uses TRBV7-2 and TRBJ1-1; no definite D call. The CDR3 sequence: CASSLATAAETEAFF. The CDR3 DNA sequence: TGTGCCAGCAGCTTAGCCACAGCCGCCGAAACTGAAGCTTTCTTT.